The rows below give T cell receptor beta chains drawn from one sample of a study of T cell responses to AZD1222 COVID-19 vaccine. The repertoire was sequenced with immunoSEQ multiplex PCR; TCRdb's copy has only in-frame clones and lacks some. The repertoire holds roughly 120,000 clones, with around 94% as singletons. This material consisted of peripheral blood, taken on day 0 of AZD1222 vaccination. The receptors were gathered from an adult in good health. CDR3s include the opening cysteine and the closing phenylalanine or tryptophan. The D gene is left open where the match is weak. The size entry is marked missing in some rows and otherwise reads once, few, many or a size class.

cdr3_aa cdr3_nt clone_size j_call v_call d_call
CASRGTVNLNTEAFF TGTGCCAGCAGGGGGACAGTTAACTTGAACACTGAAGCTTTCTTT NA TRBJ1-1 TRBV6-5 TRBD1
CASSLGDLGGQYF TGCGCCAGCAGCTTGGGGGACCTAGGCGGGCAGTACTTC once TRBJ2-7 TRBV5-1 NA
CASRVPLNTEAFF TGCGCCAGCCGGGTGCCCTTGAACACTGAAGCTTTCTTT NA TRBJ1-1 TRBV23-1 NA
CASSVGGARQPQHF TGTGCCAGCAGCGTAGGGGGGGCGCGTCAGCCCCAGCATTTT NA TRBJ1-5 TRBV9 NA
CASSYGLSPNEKLFF TGTGCCAGCAGTTACGGGCTGAGCCCTAATGAAAAACTGTTTTTT once TRBJ1-4 TRBV6-5 NA
CASGPSAYEQYF TGTGCCAGCGGGCCCTCCGCCTACGAGCAGTACTTC NA TRBJ2-7 TRBV7-3 NA
CASGGSAASTDTQYF TGCGCGTCGGGCGGGAGTGCGGCTAGCACAGATACGCAGTATTTT NA TRBJ2-3 TRBV5-1 TRBD2
CASSILGYGYTF TGTGCCAGTAGTATCTTGGGCTATGGCTACACCTTC NA TRBJ1-2 TRBV19 NA
CASSLGGDFDEQFF TGTGCCAGCAGCCTAGGGGGGGATTTCGATGAGCAGTTCTTC NA TRBJ2-1 TRBV5-6 NA
CAWSGQSYEQYF TGTGCCTGGAGTGGCCAGAGTTACGAGCAGTACTTC NA TRBJ2-7 TRBV30 NA
CASSEAGLFYGYTF TGTGCCAGCAGTGAAGCCGGACTTTTCTATGGCTACACCTTC NA TRBJ1-2 TRBV2 NA
CASSLGGQPSYEQYF TGTGCCAGCAGCTTAGGGGGACAGCCGTCCTACGAGCAGTACTTC NA TRBJ2-7 TRBV11-3 TRBD1
CASSKGDTEAFF TGTGCCAGCAGCAAGGGGGACACTGAAGCTTTCTTT NA TRBJ1-1 TRBV9 NA
CATSEYVSPLHF TGTGCCACCAGTGAGTATGTATCACCCCTCCACTTT NA TRBJ1-6 TRBV24-1 NA
CAISESWASGRRDEQFF TGTGCCATCAGTGAGTCTTGGGCCAGCGGGAGGAGAGATGAGCAGTTCTTC NA TRBJ2-1 TRBV10-3 TRBD2
CASTPGETSTDTQYF TGTGCCAGCACCCCAGGCGAAACTAGCACAGATACGCAGTATTTT NA TRBJ2-3 TRBV6-5 NA
CASSNARQGTNEKLFF TGTGCCAGTAGTAACGCGAGGCAGGGGACTAATGAAAAACTGTTTTTT NA TRBJ1-4 TRBV19 NA
CSVPFKGSYNEQFF TGCAGCGTCCCGTTTAAGGGCTCCTACAATGAGCAGTTCTTC NA TRBJ2-1 TRBV29-1 NA
CASPRQEIYEQYF TGTGCAAGTCCCCGTCAGGAAATATACGAGCAGTACTTC NA TRBJ2-7 TRBV12-2 NA
CAIRTDREYNSPLHF TGTGCCATCAGGACTGACAGGGAGTATAATTCACCCCTCCACTTT NA TRBJ1-6 TRBV10-3 TRBD1
CASRLAGVAETQYF TGTGCCAGCAGACTAGCGGGAGTAGCAGAGACCCAGTACTTC NA TRBJ2-5 TRBV3-1/TRBV3-2 TRBD2
CAISEPQGVGRNTIYF TGTGCCATCAGTGAGCCGCAGGGGGTAGGAAGAAACACCATATATTTT NA TRBJ1-3 TRBV10-3 TRBD1
CASSVAGLYQGTQYF TGTGCCAGCAGCGTAGCGGGGCTCTACCAAGGAACCCAGTACTTC NA TRBJ2-5 TRBV9 NA
CATRARDRRQNTIYF TGTGCCACCAGGGCCCGGGACAGGCGGCAAAACACCATATATTTT NA TRBJ1-3 TRBV24-1 TRBD1
CASWGTDTGELFF TGTGCCAGTTGGGGGACGGACACCGGGGAGCTGTTTTTT once TRBJ2-2 TRBV19 NA
CASSSTDYEQYF TGTGCCAGCAGTTCGACCGACTACGAGCAGTACTTC NA TRBJ2-7 TRBV6-5 NA
CATRDPAGEVQETQYF TGTGCCACCCGCGACCCAGCGGGAGAGGTGCAAGAGACCCAGTACTTC NA TRBJ2-5 TRBV15 TRBD2
CASSGARHEQYF TGTGCCAGCAGTGGAGCCCGACACGAGCAGTACTTC NA TRBJ2-7 TRBV27 NA
CASSLSLETQYF TGTGCCAGCAGCTTATCCTTGGAGACGCAGTATTTT NA TRBJ2-3 TRBV7-9 NA
CSASSGRRTDTQYF TGCAGTGCTAGTTCCGGGAGACGAACAGATACGCAGTATTTT NA TRBJ2-3 TRBV20-1 NA
CAWSVYRGSEQYF TGTGCCTGGAGTGTTTATAGGGGATCCGAGCAGTACTTC NA TRBJ2-7 TRBV30 NA
CASSPSGTITYEQYF TGTGCCAGCAGTCCCTCCGGGACTATAACCTACGAGCAGTACTTC NA TRBJ2-7 TRBV13 TRBD2
CARSFGNEQFF TGTGCCAGAAGCTTCGGGAATGAGCAGTTCTTC NA TRBJ2-1 TRBV5-3 NA
CAWSVGAGNQPQHF TGTGCCTGGAGTGTGGGGGCTGGCAATCAGCCCCAGCATTTT NA TRBJ1-5 TRBV30 NA
CAIVGQNYGYTF TGTGCCATCGTGGGACAGAACTATGGCTACACCTTC NA TRBJ1-2 TRBV2 TRBD1
CASSLWTGGTDTQYF TGTGCCAGTAGTCTCTGGACAGGGGGTACAGATACGCAGTATTTT NA TRBJ2-3 TRBV19 TRBD1
CASSQREGQPQHF TGTGCCAGCAGCCAACGGGAGGGTCAGCCCCAGCATTTT NA TRBJ1-5 TRBV14 NA
CASSVVEGGPEETQYF TGTGCCAGCAGCGTAGTGGAAGGGGGTCCTGAAGAGACCCAGTACTTC once TRBJ2-5 TRBV9 NA
CATSREVPGTADTQYF TGTGCCACCAGCAGAGAGGTGCCGGGGACGGCAGATACGCAGTATTTT NA TRBJ2-3 TRBV15 NA
CAWGLRGLGEQYF TGTGCCTGGGGACTTAGGGGGCTTGGGGAGCAGTACTTC NA TRBJ2-7 TRBV30 TRBD1
CASSLIEDPTVYGYTF TGTGCCAGCAGTTTAATTGAGGACCCGACAGTCTATGGCTACACCTTC NA TRBJ1-2 TRBV28 NA
CASSTLGQRGPYEQYF TGTGCCAGCAGTACCCTAGGGCAGCGGGGACCCTACGAGCAGTACTTC once TRBJ2-7 TRBV27 TRBD2
CASSLSETYNSPLHF TGCGCCAGCAGCTTGTCGGAAACTTATAATTCACCCCTCCACTTT NA TRBJ1-6 TRBV5-1 NA
CATGGRLANYGYTF TGTGCCACCGGAGGACGGTTAGCTAACTATGGCTACACCTTC NA TRBJ1-2 TRBV19 NA
CASSLNPGNTEAFF TGTGCCAGCAGCTTAAACCCAGGGAACACTGAAGCTTTCTTT NA TRBJ1-1 TRBV11-2 NA